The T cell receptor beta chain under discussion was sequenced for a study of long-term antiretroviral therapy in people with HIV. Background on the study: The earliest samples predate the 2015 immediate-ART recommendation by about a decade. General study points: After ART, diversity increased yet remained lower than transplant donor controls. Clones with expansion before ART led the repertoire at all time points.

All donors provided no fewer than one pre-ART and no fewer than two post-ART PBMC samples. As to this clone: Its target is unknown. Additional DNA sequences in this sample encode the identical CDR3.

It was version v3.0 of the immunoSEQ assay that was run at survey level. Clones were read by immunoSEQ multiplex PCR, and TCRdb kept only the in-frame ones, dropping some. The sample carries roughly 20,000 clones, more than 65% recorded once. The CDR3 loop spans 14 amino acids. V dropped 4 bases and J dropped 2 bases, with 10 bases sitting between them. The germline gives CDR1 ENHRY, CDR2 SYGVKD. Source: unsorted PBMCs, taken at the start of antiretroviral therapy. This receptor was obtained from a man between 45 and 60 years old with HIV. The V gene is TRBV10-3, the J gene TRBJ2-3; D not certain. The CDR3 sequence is CAISVGGPTDTQYF. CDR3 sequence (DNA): TGTGCCATCAGTGTAGGCGGACCCACAGATACGCAGTATTTT.